These 16 T cell receptor beta chains share one sample of origin, sequenced in a study of blood T cell repertoires in COVID-19 (dated by TCRdb to the early 2020s). Receptor libraries were prepared by the immunoSEQ multiplex PCR assay. TCRdb's version of the immuneACCESS table is confined to in-frame rearrangements and falls short of the full clone set. An unresolved V gene accounts for under half of the shortfall where checked; the remainder is of unknown origin. In this sample the table shows about 400,000 clones, roughly 90% of which occur a single time. The top ten clonotypes cover approximately 2.1% of the sample. Source material: PBMCs or T cells enriched from blood (not recorded which). Receptor source: a woman in her forties with acute COVID-19.

The chain employs TRBV2 and TRBJ1-6; maybe TRBD1 (6 bases). The CDR3 has 15 amino acids. V was clipped by 6 bases and J by 12 bases, with 21 bases between them. From germline, CDR1 is SNHLY and CDR2 FYNNEI. CDR3 sequence (DNA): TGTGCCAGCAGGGGCCCGGGGGGGCCTACTCGACCCCTCCACTTT. As protein: CASRGPGGPTRPLHF.

The table lists this clone with a count of one. J is TRBJ1-1 and V is TRBV29-1; D is undetermined. With 2 bases removed from V and 0 bases from J, the gap between germline ends came to 4 bases. The germline CDR1 and CDR2 sequences are SQVTM and ANQGSEA. The CDR3 length is 12 residues. For the CDR3, the DNA is TGCAGCGTTGAATGGCTGAACACTGAAGCTTTCTTT. Its translation is CSVEWLNTEAFF. Full variable domain (rest looked up from reference TRBV29-1 and TRBJ1-1): SAVISQKPSRDICQRGTSLTIQCQVDSQVTMMFWYRQQPGQSLTLIATANQGSEATYESGFVIDKFPISRPNLTFSTLTVSNMSPEDSSIYLCSVEWLNTEAFFGQGTRLTVV.

The chain combines TRBV11-2 with TRBJ1-2; 8 bases agree with TRBD1. The CDR3 has 16 residues. Trimming removed 1 base from V and 7 bases from J; junction bases left unmatched: 11. The germline V gene encodes CDR1 SGHAT and CDR2 FQNNGV. CDR3 sequence reads: CASSLGTRTGKSGYTF. CDR3 coding DNA: TGTGCCAGCAGCTTAGGGACCCGGACAGGGAAAAGTGGCTACACCTTC.

The chain combines TRBV2 with TRBJ2-3; D perhaps matches TRBD2 (5 bases). The germline gives CDR1 SNHLY, CDR2 FYNNEI. Trimming removed 6 bases at V and 6 bases at J, with 10 bases between. This CDR3 is 12 amino acids long. The CDR3 loop is CASSLARDTQYF. For the CDR3, the DNA is TGTGCCAGCAGCCTAGCCCGCGATACGCAGTATTTT.

V gene TRBV4-1 combines with J gene TRBJ1-1; tentatively, D is TRBD1 (5 bases). Trimming removed 1 base from V and 6 bases from J, with 18 bases in between. The CDR3 totals 16 residues. CDR1 is MGHRA and CDR2 is YSYEKL in the germline V gene. The CDR3 is CASSQVSRTGRSEAFF. CDR3 coding DNA: TGCGCCAGCAGCCAAGTGTCCCGCACAGGAAGATCTGAAGCTTTCTTT.

This clone was observed once. The V call is TRBV5-1, the J call TRBJ1-4, with D tentatively TRBD1 (5 bases). Germline lookup yields CDR1 SGHRS and CDR2 YFSETQ. The CDR3 spans 15 residues. Trimming removed 3 bases at V and 6 bases at J, with 15 bases between. As DNA, the CDR3 is TGCGCCAGCAGCTGGAGGGGTTCTAGGGATGAAAAACTGTTTTTT. The encoded protein is CASSWRGSRDEKLFF. Full variable domain (rest looked up from reference TRBV5-1 and TRBJ1-4): KAGVTQTPRYLIKTRGQQVTLSCSPISGHRSVSWYQQTPGQGLQFLFEYFSETQRNKGNFPGRFSGRQFSNSRSEMNVSTLELGDSALYLCASSWRGSRDEKLFFGSGTQLSVL.

The chain has TRBV18 and TRBJ1-6, with D possibly TRBD1 on 6 matching bases. CDR1 KGHSH and CDR2 LQKENI come from the germline V gene. The CDR3 runs to 14 residues. The V end was cut by 2 bases, the J end by 8 bases, with 10 bases between. The CDR3 is CASSPSGVDSPLHF. The CDR3 nucleotides are TGTGCCAGCTCACCATCAGGGGTAGATTCACCCCTCCACTTT. The complete variable domain, with remaining parts taken from reference TRBV18 and TRBJ1-6, reads NAGVMQNPRHLVRRRGQEARLRCSPMKGHSHVYWYRQLPEEGLKFMVYLQKENIIDESGMPKERFSAEFPKEGPSILRIQQVVRGDSAAYFCASSPSGVDSPLHFGNGTRLTVT.

The rearrangement uses TRBV12-5 and TRBJ1-2, with a weak D call TRBD1 (5 bases). The CDR3 has 15 residues. Trimming took 2 bases from V and 7 from J, leaving 17 bases between them. Per germline, CDR1 LGHNT and CDR2 FRNRAP. For the CDR3, the DNA is TGTGCTAGTGGTTTGAGACCGGGACTAGGAGTTGGCTACACCTTC. Translation: CASGLRPGLGVGYTF.

The chain couples TRBV11-2 to TRBJ2-2; weak D call: TRBD1 (5 bases). Trimming left V 5 bases short and J 5 bases short, with 9 bases between. Germline CDR1 is SGHAT and CDR2 is FQNNGV. The CDR3 loop spans 13 amino acids. DNA for the CDR3: TGTGCCAGCAGCCGAACAGGAACCGGGGAGCTGTTTTTT. Amino acid sequence: CASSRTGTGELFF.

V gene TRBV5-6 combines with J gene TRBJ1-3, with 7 bases matching TRBD1. The length of the CDR3 is 14 residues. CDR1 and CDR2 (germline): SGHDT, YYEEEE. Trimming removed 0 bases from V and 5 bases from J; junction bases left unmatched: 2. CDR3 residues: CASSLGDSRNTIYF. The CDR3 nucleotides read TGTGCCAGCAGCTTGGGGGACAGTCGAAACACCATATATTTT. Complete variable domain (other parts from reference TRBV5-6 and TRBJ1-3): DAGVTQSPTHLIKTRGQQVTLRCSPKSGHDTVSWYQQALGQGPQFIFQYYEEEERQRGNFPDRFSGHQFPNYSSELNVNALLLGDSALYLCASSLGDSRNTIYFGEGSWLTVV.

The rearrangement joins TRBV19 to TRBJ2-2, with D possibly being TRBD1 (5 bases). The CDR3 covers 15 residues. Germline CDR1 and CDR2: LNHDA and SQIVND (reference sequence). Trimming shortened V by 2 bases and J by 3 bases, and 10 bases separated the two germline ends. Here the CDR3 DNA reads TGTGCCAGTAGTATATTCTCAGGGTACACCGGGGAGCTGTTTTTT. Residues: CASSIFSGYTGELFF.

This clone was counted a few times. The chain links TRBV2 to TRBJ1-2, with a weak D call TRBD1 (6 bases). The CDR3 runs to 14 residues. With 8 bases removed from V and 3 bases from J, the gap between germline ends came to 16 bases. The germline CDR1 and CDR2 sequences are SNHLY and FYNNEI. As DNA, the CDR3 is TGTGCCAGCCAAGGACAGACACCCGACTATGGCTACACCTTC. Amino acids: CASQGQTPDYGYTF.

The chain carries TRBV4-1 and TRBJ1-5; tentatively, D is TRBD1 (5 bases). V dropped 0 bases and J dropped 6 bases, with 15 bases sitting between them. In germline, CDR1 is MGHRA, CDR2 YSYEKL. The CDR3 is 16 residues long. CDR3 sequence (DNA): TGCGCCAGCAGCCAAGAATGGTTGGGGGGTCCTCAGCCCCAGCATTTT. Its protein product is CASSQEWLGGPQPQHF.

The chain combines TRBV12-3 or TRBV12-4 with TRBJ1-3, with D hard to call. The length of the CDR3 is 13 residues. V dropped 7 bases and J dropped 8 bases, with 15 bases sitting between them. The CDR3, as DNA: TGTGCCAGCACCCCCCTTCCGGAGGACACCATATATTTT. Translating it yields CASTPLPEDTIYF.

V gene TRBV6-1 combines with J gene TRBJ1-2; D perhaps matches TRBD1 (5 bases). With 2 bases removed from V and 4 bases from J, the gap between germline ends came to 14 bases. The CDR3 runs to 15 residues. The germline V gene encodes CDR1 MNHNS and CDR2 SASEGT. This chain's CDR3 is CASSESSIGGYGYTF. The CDR3 DNA reads TGTGCCAGCAGTGAATCCTCTATCGGGGGCTATGGCTACACCTTC.

This clone was counted a single time. The CDR3 nucleotides are TGTGCCAGTGATATTAGCGGGGGGGCAAACAATGAGCAGTTCTTC. Translation gives CASDISGGANNEQFF. The chain uses TRBV4-2 and TRBJ2-1; 11 bases are shared with TRBD2. In germline, CDR1 is LGHNA, CDR2 YNFKEQ. The junction had 9 bases not matched to a gene; V was cut back by 9 bases and J by 5 bases. The CDR3 covers 15 residues.